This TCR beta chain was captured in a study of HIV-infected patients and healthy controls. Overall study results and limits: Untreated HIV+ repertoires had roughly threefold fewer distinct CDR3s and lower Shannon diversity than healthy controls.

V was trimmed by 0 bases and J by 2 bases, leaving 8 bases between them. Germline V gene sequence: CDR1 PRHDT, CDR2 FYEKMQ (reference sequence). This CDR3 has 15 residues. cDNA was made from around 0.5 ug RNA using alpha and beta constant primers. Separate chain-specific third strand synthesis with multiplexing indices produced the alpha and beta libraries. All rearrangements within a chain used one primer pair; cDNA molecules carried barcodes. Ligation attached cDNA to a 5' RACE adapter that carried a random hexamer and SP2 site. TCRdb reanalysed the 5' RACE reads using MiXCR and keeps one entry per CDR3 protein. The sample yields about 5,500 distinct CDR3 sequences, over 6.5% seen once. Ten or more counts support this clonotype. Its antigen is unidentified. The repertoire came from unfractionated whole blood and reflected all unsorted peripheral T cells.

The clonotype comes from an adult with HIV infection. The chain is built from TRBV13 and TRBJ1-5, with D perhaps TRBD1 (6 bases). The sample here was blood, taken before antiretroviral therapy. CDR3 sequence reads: CASSLGAGGNQPQHF. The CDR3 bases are TGTGCCAGCAGCTTAGGGGCAGGGGGCAATCAGCCCCAGCATTTT.